The next 27 T cell receptor beta chains were all read from a single sample in a study of blood T cell repertoires in COVID-19. Sequenced by immunoSEQ multiplex PCR; TCRdb stores in-frame clones only, minus some. The data show around 260,000 clones, around 84% seen once. Specimen: PBMCs or T cells enriched from blood (not recorded which). The receptors here all came from a man aged 25-45 years with acute COVID-19.

This chain joins TRBV9 and TRBJ2-1; possible D gene TRBD2, 6 bases. The CDR3 length is 14 residues. Germline V gene data show CDR1 as SGDLS and CDR2 as YYNGEE. Trimming pared 4 bases from V and 9 bases from J, leaving 17 bases between. CDR3 region: CASSPHGSLGEQFF. In DNA form, the CDR3 reads TGTGCCAGCAGCCCGCACGGGAGCCTGGGTGAGCAGTTCTTC.

V gene TRBV3-1 (or the pseudogene TRBV3-2) combines with J gene TRBJ2-3; 7 bases are shared with TRBD1. Germline CDR1 and CDR2: LGHDT and YNNKEL (reference sequence). Trimming removed 6 bases from V and 4 bases from J; junction bases left unmatched: 4. The CDR3 loop spans 13 amino acids. The CDR3 region is CASRGGQSDTQYF. The CDR3 DNA sequence: TGTGCCAGCAGAGGGGGCCAATCAGATACGCAGTATTTT.

This chain connects TRBV6-5 to TRBJ2-1, with 9 bases matching TRBD1. CDR1 and CDR2 (germline): MNHEY, SVGAGI. The junction had 9 bases not matched to a gene; V was cut back by 6 bases and J by 9 bases. This CDR3 contains 14 residues. DNA of the CDR3: TGTGCCAGCAGAAGGGACAGGGCCCTAGGTGAGCAGTTCTTC. It yields the protein CASRRDRALGEQFF.

This chain joins TRBV4-2 and TRBJ2-3; 9 bases match TRBD2. Germline values: CDR1 LGHNA, CDR2 YNFKEQ. This CDR3 has 16 amino acids. V lost 0 bases to trimming and J lost 6 bases; unmatched junction nucleotides: 7. This CDR3 reads CASSQDLASGTDTQYF. CDR3 bases: TGTGCCAGCAGCCAAGATTTGGCTAGCGGGACTGATACGCAGTATTTT.

The V call is TRBV3-1 (or the pseudogene TRBV3-2), the J call TRBJ1-6; 7 bases line up with TRBD1. This CDR3 spans 18 amino acids. Germline V lookup: CDR1 LGHDT, CDR2 YNNKEL (reference sequence). J lost 2 bases, V lost 4 bases, and 11 bases had no gene match. The CDR3 DNA follows: TGTGCCAGCAGCCGCCAGCGACAGGGTAAGACCTATAATTCACCCCTCCACTTT. Encoded protein: CASSRQRQGKTYNSPLHF.

The genes are TRBV11-2 and TRBJ1-2; 7 positions match TRBD1. The germline gives CDR1 SGHAT, CDR2 FQNNGV. V trimming: 1 base; J trimming: 6 bases; junction bases outside the gene matches: 8. The CDR3 spans 15 residues. Written as DNA, the CDR3 is TGTGCCAGCAGCTTAGGCAGGGGGAGGATTGATGGCTACACCTTC. This codes for CASSLGRGRIDGYTF.

The chain couples TRBV5-1 to TRBJ1-6; 7 bases fit TRBD1. Per germline, CDR1 SGHRS and CDR2 YFSETQ. This CDR3 spans 14 amino acids. V gave up 5 bases and J gave up 10 bases; unmatched junction bases: 9. CDR3 in amino acids: CASSPGGQRSPLHF. CDR3 coding DNA: TGCGCCAGCAGTCCCGGGGGACAGAGATCACCCCTCCACTTT.

The V gene is TRBV11-2, the J gene TRBJ1-6; D gene ambiguous. The V end lost 5 bases, the J end lost 6 bases, and 14 bases lay between the germline ends. Germline-derived CDR1 and CDR2 are SGHAT and FQNNGV. The CDR3 contains 15 residues. The CDR3 protein is CASSPIRGRNSPLHF. The CDR3, as DNA: TGTGCCAGCAGCCCGATCCGGGGTCGTAATTCACCCCTCCACTTT.

The gene calls are TRBV7-9 and TRBJ2-2, with TRBD2 matching 10 bases. Germline CDR1 reads SEHNR; CDR2 reads FQNEAQ (reference sequence). The CDR3 totals 18 residues. Germline trimming cut 1 base from V and 5 bases from J; bases unmatched to any gene: 10. In DNA form, the CDR3 reads TGTGCCAGCAGCTTAGAGGTTAGCGGGAGGATCGGGACCGGGGAGCTGTTTTTT. This sequence encodes CASSLEVSGRIGTGELFF.

This clone was counted between two and nine times. V and J are TRBV11-2 and TRBJ2-1; TRBD1 is a possible D gene (5 bases). Looked up from germline, CDR1 is SGHAT and CDR2 is FQNNGV. Between the trimmed V and J ends, which lost 5 bases and 6 bases, there was a span of 14 bases. The CDR3 is 14 residues long. The CDR3 loop reads CASSLNWGGNEQFF. In nucleotides, the CDR3 is TGTGCCAGCAGCCTAAACTGGGGCGGCAATGAGCAGTTCTTC.

V usage is TRBV29-1 and J usage is TRBJ2-7; a possible D gene is TRBD2 (5 bases). Per germline, CDR1 SQVTM and CDR2 ANQGSEA. The CDR3 extends over 12 amino acids. V was trimmed by 4 bases and J by 5 bases, leaving 12 bases between them. The CDR3 spells CSVATGSHEQYV. The CDR3 bases are TGCAGCGTTGCTACGGGGAGCCACGAGCAGTACGTC.

The rearrangement links TRBV5-1 to TRBJ1-4; 9 bases fit TRBD1. CDR1 and CDR2 (germline): SGHRS, YFSETQ. After removal of 5 bases from V and 8 bases from J, the junction contained 7 bases not matched to a gene. This CDR3 has 14 amino acids. The CDR3 DNA sequence: TGCGCCAGCAGTCCCGGGACAGGGTCCGAAAAACTGTTTTTT. Translating gives CASSPGTGSEKLFF.

V usage is TRBV5-1 and J usage is TRBJ1-1; D unclear. The V end lost 2 bases, the J end lost 3 bases, and 8 bases lay between the germline ends. Per germline, CDR1 SGHRS and CDR2 YFSETQ. This CDR3 comprises 13 residues. The CDR3 DNA reads TGCGCCAGCAGCTTTGAAAGAGACACTGAAGCTTTCTTT. Translating it yields CASSFERDTEAFF.

This chain connects TRBV10-3 to TRBJ1-2, with 7 bases identical to TRBD1. CDR3 length equals 15 residues. CDR1 is ENHRY and CDR2 is SYGVKD in the germline V gene. With V trimmed by 6 bases and J by 4 bases, 11 bases remained unmatched. In nucleotides, the CDR3 is TGTGCCATCAGGGGGGGATCCGGGACAGTCTATGGCTACACCTTC. Translating gives CAIRGGSGTVYGYTF.

In its sample, this clone was seen a few times. The chain recombines TRBV10-1 with TRBJ2-1; 11 bases align to TRBD2. CDR3 size: 16 residues. J was trimmed by 2 bases and V by 2 bases; bases with no gene match: 2. Looked up from germline, CDR1 is WNHNN and CDR2 is SYGVQD (reference sequence). The CDR3 nucleotides are TGCGCCAGCAGTGAGGGACTAGCGGGCCCCTACAATGAGCAGTTCTTC. This sequence encodes CASSEGLAGPYNEQFF.

This clone was counted a few times. This sequence joins TRBV7-9 and TRBJ2-2, with D unresolved. The V and J ends lost 2 bases and 0 bases respectively, with 7 bases between them. Germline loops: CDR1 SEHNR, CDR2 FQNEAQ (reference sequence). The CDR3 covers 15 residues. The CDR3 sequence is CASSLLGPNTGELFF. The CDR3, as DNA: TGTGCCAGCAGCTTACTAGGCCCGAACACCGGGGAGCTGTTTTTT. The entire variable domain, with the rest obtained from reference TRBV7-9 and TRBJ2-2, is as follows: DTGVSQNPRHKITKRGQNVTFRCDPISEHNRLYWYRQTLGQGPEFLTYFQNEAQLEKSRLLSDRFSAERPKGSFSTLEIQRTEQGDSAMYLCASSLLGPNTGELFFGEGSRLTVL.

V usage is TRBV21-1 and J usage is TRBJ1-1. TRBV21-1 is assigned pseudogene status. CDR3 length: 16 residues. This chain's CDR3 is CASSKGRRQMNTEAFF. The CDR3 DNA follows: TGTGCCAGCAGCAAAGGGAGGAGGCAGATGAACACTGAAGCTTTCTTT.

Of note for this clone: A read error may account for a junction end that differs from germline. The V gene is TRBV2, the J gene TRBJ1-6; D call uncertain. Germline-derived CDR1 and CDR2 are SNHLY and FYNNEI. The CDR3 extends over 12 amino acids. In nucleotides, the CDR3 is TGTGCCAGCAGTGAAGAGTACAACAGAAAAAACTTT. Protein product: CASSEEYNRKNF.

With regard to this clone: At one boundary the junction diverges from the germline segment, which might be a read error. The V and J genes are TRBV5-1 and TRBJ2-2; D is perhaps TRBD2 (6 bases). In germline, CDR1 is SGHRS, CDR2 YFSETQ. The CDR3 is 15 amino acids. The CDR3 region is CASSPGTSNTGELFF. The DNA for the CDR3 is TGTGCCAGCAGCCCCGGGACTTCGAACACCGGGGAGCTGTTTTTT.

The chain recombines TRBV27 with TRBJ2-1; 13 positions match TRBD2. Trimming cost V 6 bases and J 12 bases; bases outside gene matches: 5. Germline loops: CDR1 MNHEY, CDR2 SMNVEV (reference sequence). This CDR3 has 13 amino acids. The CDR3 region is CASSGLAGVRQFF. As DNA, the CDR3 is TGTGCCAGCAGCGGACTAGCGGGAGTACGGCAGTTCTTC.

This clone was seen a handful of times. The V and J genes are TRBV5-6 and TRBJ1-2; 7 positions match TRBD1. Germline V gene lookup returns CDR1 SGHDT and CDR2 YYEEEE. The CDR3 contains 12 residues. V shed 4 bases and J 7 bases; nucleotides not matched to a gene: 4. The CDR3 reads CASSQGGSGYTF. For the CDR3, the DNA is TGTGCCAGCAGCCAGGGGGGAAGTGGCTACACCTTC.

The chain recombines TRBV11-1 with TRBJ2-1; TRBD2 matches 12 bases. The J segment lost 7 bases and the V segment lost 1 base, leaving 5 bases of the junction unmatched. Germline assignment: CDR1 SGHAT and CDR2 FQDESV (reference sequence). This CDR3 has 16 residues. The CDR3 DNA sequence: TGTGCCAGCAGCTTAGGTGGGACTAGCGGGCGGAATGAGCAGTTCTTC. Its translation is CASSLGGTSGRNEQFF.

V and J are TRBV3-1 (or the pseudogene TRBV3-2) and TRBJ2-3; 7 nucleotides line up with TRBD1. CDR1 and CDR2 (germline): LGHDT, YNNKEL (reference sequence). Trimming cost V 1 base and J 11 bases; bases outside gene matches: 18. The CDR3 sequence is 17 residues long. This CDR3 is CASSQAQTGPRPGLQYF. CDR3 DNA: TGTGCCAGCAGCCAAGCTCAGACAGGGCCTCGCCCAGGTTTGCAGTATTTT.

This clone was seen just once. The chain is built from TRBV3-1 (or the pseudogene TRBV3-2) and TRBJ2-4; 12 bases are shared with TRBD2. Germline trimming cut 1 base from V and 2 bases from J; bases unmatched to any gene: 6. Germline V gene sequence: CDR1 LGHDT, CDR2 YNNKEL (reference sequence). The length of the CDR3 is 18 residues. The CDR3 loop reads CASSQGTSGELTKNIQYF. The CDR3 nucleotides are TGTGCCAGCAGCCAAGGGACTAGCGGGGAGTTGACCAAAAACATTCAGTACTTC.

This chain connects TRBV27 to TRBJ1-1, with D hard to call. The CDR3 spans 14 residues. Deletions cut 3 bases from V and 1 base from J, with 9 bases between. Looked up from germline, CDR1 is MNHEY and CDR2 is SMNVEV (reference sequence). Here the CDR3 reads CASSFLSGNTEAFF. The CDR3 DNA is TGTGCCAGCAGTTTTTTATCGGGGAACACTGAAGCTTTCTTT.

This sequence joins TRBV13 and TRBJ2-3; weak D call: TRBD2 (6 bases). Germline CDR1 is PRHDT and CDR2 is FYEKMQ (reference sequence). This CDR3 is built from 14 residues. V lost 1 base to trimming and J lost 6 bases, with 11 bases between them. CDR3 protein: CASSLDGGSDTQYF. Here the CDR3 DNA reads TGTGCCAGCAGCTTAGATGGGGGGTCGGATACGCAGTATTTT.

V and J are TRBV5-4 and TRBJ2-7; D remains unclear. The CDR3 consists of 13 residues. V was clipped by 3 bases and J by 0 bases, with 7 bases between them. Germline CDR1 reads SGHNT; CDR2 reads YYREEE (reference sequence). Here the CDR3 DNA reads TGTGCCAGCAGCTCTGGGCTCTCCTACGAGCAGTACGTC. It translates to CASSSGLSYEQYV.